This record concerns one TCR beta chain sequence. Antigen unknown. A much larger clone differs from this one at a single base, so this may be a read error. These data are taken from a study of T cell repertoires in cytomegalovirus infection. Whole-study context: CMV infection plus the matching HLA type was flagged by public TCR beta signatures.

The CDR3 totals 15 residues. Germline CDR1 and CDR2: MDHEN and SYDVKM. V was clipped by 7 bases and J by 2 bases, with 14 bases between them. TCRdb independently ran MiXCR on the reads; one entry per CDR3 protein. The sample has around 210,000 distinct CDR3 sequences, approximately 7% seen once; the top ten hold under 7.5%. General study results and limits: Clonotype analysis showed dominance of the ex vivo response by HLA-C-restricted CMV-specific TCR beta clonotypes. People with CMV and the relevant HLA were identified by cumulative public TCR beta family frequency.

Sequencing was performed on PBMCs. This receptor was taken from a human donor in good health (CMV status not recorded). Some clones in this sample may be carry-over from other donors' samples. The rearrangement joins TRBV28 to TRBJ1-4; D may be TRBD1 (5 bases). The CDR3 DNA sequence: TGTGCCAGCATCGAGGGAGGGGTGACTAATGAAAAACTGTTTTTT. Amino acid sequence: CASIEGGVTNEKLFF.